This passage covers 12 T cell receptor beta chains from one sample sequenced in a study of Ad26.COV2.S vaccination and SARS-CoV-2 variants. Produced via immunoSEQ multiplex PCR; TCRdb's table is partial and in-frame only. The sample comprises 300,000 to 400,000 clones, about 90% of which are singletons, and 3% to 5% rests with the top ten. Sequences were derived from peripheral blood, sampled after recovery from COVID-19. The receptors derive from a human donor who had recovered from COVID-19.

The rearrangement uses TRBV6-2 or TRBV6-3 and TRBJ1-2; tentatively, D is TRBD1 (6 bases). The ends were cut back, 5 bases at V and 2 bases at J, with 6 bases in the middle. CDR1 is MNHEY, CDR2 SVGEGT, per germline. The CDR3 sequence is 12 residues long. The DNA of the CDR3 is TGTGCCAGCAGTACAGGGAACTATGGCTACACCTTC. It specifies CASSTGNYGYTF.

As concerns this clone: Sequence at one end of the junction differs from germline and may be a read error. The rearrangement links TRBV6-5 to TRBJ2-2; 10 bases are a match to TRBD1. Germline V gene sequence: CDR1 MNHEY, CDR2 SVGAGI. The CDR3 is made up of 16 amino acids. The CDR3 is CAGSSRQGAHTGELFF. CDR3 sequence (DNA): TGTGCCGGCAGTTCCCGACAGGGGGCGCACACCGGGGAGCTGTTTTTT.

This sequence joins TRBV3-1 (or the pseudogene TRBV3-2) and TRBJ1-2; no reliable D call. From germline, CDR1 is LGHDT and CDR2 YNNKEL (reference sequence). The germline V and J ends were trimmed by 1 base and 1 base, with 7 bases remaining between them. There are 14 residues in the CDR3. For the CDR3, the DNA is TGTGCCAGCAGCCAAGGGGCCGGTAACTATGGCTACACCTTC. Translating it yields CASSQGAGNYGYTF.

The rearrangement links TRBV5-4 to TRBJ2-7; D might be TRBD2 (6 bases). The CDR3 has 15 residues. The ends were cut back, 1 base at V and 2 bases at J, with 13 bases in the middle. The germline V gene has CDR1 SGHNT and CDR2 YYREEE (reference sequence). The CDR3 reads CASSLFREITYEQYF. The CDR3 DNA is TGTGCCAGCAGCTTGTTCCGGGAGATTACCTACGAGCAGTACTTC.

The CDR3 here is CASSRTGTGETYEQYF. CDR3 coding DNA: TGTGCCAGCAGCCGAACCGGGACAGGGGAGACCTACGAGCAGTACTTC. This chain connects TRBV27 to TRBJ2-7, with 10 bases matching TRBD1. J gave up 2 bases and V 6 bases, and 10 bases lay outside the gene matches. CDR3 length: 16 amino acids. Germline CDR1 is MNHEY and CDR2 is SMNVEV (reference sequence).

The chain is built from TRBV6-1 and TRBJ1-2; D may be TRBD1 (6 bases). The V end was cut by 4 bases, the J end by 0 bases, with 21 bases between. Germline V gene data show CDR1 as MNHNS and CDR2 as SASEGT. The CDR3 totals 18 residues. The chain's CDR3 is CASSGLIQGLAANYGYTF. The CDR3 coding sequence is TGTGCCAGCAGTGGCCTAATACAGGGACTCGCCGCTAACTATGGCTACACCTTC.

The count of this clone is one. This chain links TRBV7-9 with TRBJ2-7; D is unclear. V was clipped by 3 bases and J by 6 bases, with 15 bases between them. Germline lookup yields CDR1 SEHNR and CDR2 FQNEAQ (reference sequence). The CDR3 extends over 14 amino acids. CDR3 bases: TGTGCCAGCAGCTTTGGGTCCTCTTCTGTCGAGCAGTACTTC. It encodes CASSFGSSSVEQYF.

V is TRBV19 and J is TRBJ1-6; 8 bases match TRBD1. After removal of 3 bases from V and 9 bases from J, the junction contained 7 bases not matched to a gene. This CDR3 region has 15 residues. Germline-derived CDR1 and CDR2 are LNHDA and SQIVND (reference sequence). The DNA of the CDR3 is TGTGCCAGTAGTATTCAGGGGGCAGTAGGTTCACCCCTCCACTTT. Its translation is CASSIQGAVGSPLHF.

This rearrangement joins TRBV7-2 to TRBJ1-1; TRBD1 might be the D (5 bases). CDR1 is SGHTA and CDR2 is FQGNSA in the germline V gene. Between the trimmed V and J ends, which lost 6 bases and 2 bases, there was a span of 22 bases. The length of the CDR3 is 17 residues. The CDR3 sequence is CASRSRPGNRPNTEAFF. CDR3 sequence (DNA): TGTGCCAGCAGGTCAAGACCAGGGAATAGGCCTAACACTGAAGCTTTCTTT. The entire variable domain, with the rest obtained from reference TRBV7-2 and TRBJ1-1, is as follows: GAGVSQSPSNKVTEKGKDVELRCDPISGHTALYWYRQSLGQGLEFLIYFQGNSAPDKSGLPSDRFSAERTGGSVSTLTIQRTQQEDSAVYLCASRSRPGNRPNTEAFFGQGTRLTVV.

This chain uses TRBV14 with TRBJ1-2, with D perhaps matching TRBD1 (6 bases). Germline CDR1 is SGHDN and CDR2 is FVKESK. Trimming removed 4 bases from V and 8 bases from J, with 17 bases in between. The CDR3 totals 14 residues. This CDR3 reads CASSPGRRGKGYTF. For the CDR3, the DNA is TGTGCCAGCAGCCCCGGGAGAAGGGGGAAGGGCTACACCTTC.

This sequence joins TRBV5-6 and TRBJ2-5, with D perhaps TRBD2 (5 bases). CDR1 is SGHDT, CDR2 YYEEEE, per germline. V dropped 3 bases and J dropped 7 bases, with 16 bases sitting between them. The CDR3 has 14 residues. The CDR3 nucleotides read TGTGCCAGCAGCTCTAAGGGAGCGACGGGGACCCAGTACTTC. It yields the protein CASSSKGATGTQYF.

Details on this clone: At one end, the junction sequence differs from germline, possibly due to a read error. The CDR3 nucleotides read TGTGCCAGCAGTCGGCCGGGGAGAGCCAAACGTTTT. Its translation is CASSRPGRAKRF. The genes are TRBV6-8 and TRBJ1-3; D is unclear. The CDR3 has 12 residues. Germline assignment: CDR1 MNHGY and CDR2 SAAAGT.